Following are 29 T cell receptor beta chains from one sample sequenced in a study of T cells after yellow fever vaccination. TCRdb reprocessed the 5' RACE reads via MiXCR and lists one record per CDR3 protein. The table shows 600,000 to 750,000 distinct CDR3 sequences, with 12% occurring only once. Sequences were derived from PBMCs, sampled on the day of the yellow fever booster vaccination. These receptor sequences come from a man aged 30 to 39 who received the YFV17D yellow fever vaccine.

The chain has TRBV6-2 or TRBV6-3 and TRBJ1-1; D is ambiguous. The V gene's germline CDR1 is MNHEY and CDR2 SVGEGT. V dropped 2 bases and J dropped 11 bases, with 15 bases sitting between them. The CDR3 is 13 amino acids. The CDR3 spells CASSYAAGTAAFF. Here the CDR3 DNA reads TGTGCCAGCAGTTACGCTGCGGGCACGGCGGCTTTCTTT.

The CDR3 loop is CASSERPGTETQYF. CDR3 sequence (DNA): TGTGCCAGCAGCGAGCGGCCAGGGACGGAAACCCAGTACTTC. V gene TRBV7-3 combines with J gene TRBJ2-5; D possibly matches TRBD1 or TRBD2 (5 bases each). The ends were cut back, 5 bases at V and 8 bases at J, with 18 bases in the middle. Germline V lookup: CDR1 SGHTA, CDR2 FQGTGA. This CDR3 has 14 amino acids.

The chain combines TRBV21-1 with TRBJ2-7; the table's D call, TRBD1, was not checked against the DNA. TRBV21-1 is tagged as a pseudogene. The length of the CDR3 is 17 residues. As DNA, the CDR3 is TGTGCCAGCAGCAAAGAAGTGAGGGGGGACACCCTCTACGAGCAGTACTTC. Protein sequence: CASSKEVRGDTLYEQYF.

The rearrangement links TRBV4-1 to TRBJ1-1; the D is unclear. The V gene's germline CDR1 is MGHRA and CDR2 YSYEKL. V lost 2 bases and J 2 bases, leaving 12 bases between the germline ends. The CDR3 is made up of 15 amino acids. The CDR3 DNA reads as TGCGCCAGCAGCCAAATGACACAGATTAACACTGAAGCTTTCTTT. Translated: CASSQMTQINTEAFF.

This clonotype has ten or more counts. The J gene is TRBJ2-3, the V gene TRBV4-3; the D call may be TRBD1 or TRBD2 (5 bases each). Germline V lookup: CDR1 LGHNA, CDR2 YSLEER. The V end lost 1 base, the J end lost 6 bases, and 20 bases lay between the germline ends. The CDR3 is 17 amino acids. This chain's CDR3 is CASSQGHEGTMGDTQYF. CDR3 bases: TGCGCCAGCAGCCAAGGTCACGAAGGGACGATGGGGGATACGCAGTATTTT.

This clonotype was observed at least ten times. The chain combines TRBV5-1 with TRBJ2-7; 11 nucleotides line up with TRBD2. V lost 5 bases and J lost 5; bases outside the gene matches: 9. Germline-derived CDR1 and CDR2 are SGHRS and YFSETQ. CDR3 length equals 15 residues. CDR3 residues: CASSPLAGGPHEQYF. DNA for the CDR3: TGCGCCAGCAGTCCCTTAGCGGGAGGGCCCCACGAGCAGTACTTC.

This clonotype was counted only a few times. This chain uses TRBV7-2 with TRBJ2-7, with D hard to call. CDR1 is SGHTA and CDR2 is FQGNSA in the germline V gene. Trimming pared 5 bases from V and 6 bases from J, leaving 8 bases between. The CDR3 runs 11 residues. As DNA, the CDR3 is TGTGCCAGCAGCAGAACAAGCGAGCAGTACTTC. Encoded protein: CASSRTSEQYF.

The chain couples TRBV3-1 to TRBJ2-2, with 9 nucleotides matching TRBD1. With V trimmed by 7 bases and J by 7 bases, 7 bases remained unmatched. Germline V CDR1 and CDR2: LGHDT, YNNKEL (reference sequence). The CDR3 has 14 residues. CDR3 in DNA: TGTGCCAGCAACACGGGACAGGGCGTCGGGGAGCTGTTTTTT. Protein sequence: CASNTGQGVGELFF.

The chain is built from TRBV5-1 and TRBJ1-5, with TRBD1 matching 7 bases. In germline, CDR1 is SGHRS, CDR2 YFSETQ. The length of the CDR3 is 17 residues. The J segment lost 0 bases and the V segment lost 4 bases, leaving 10 bases of the junction unmatched. Here the CDR3 reads CASSLGGTDYSNQPQHF. In DNA form, the CDR3 reads TGCGCCAGCAGCCTAGGCGGGACAGATTATAGCAATCAGCCCCAGCATTTT. The full variable domain, with the rest looked up from reference TRBV5-1 and TRBJ1-5, is KAGVTQTPRYLIKTRGQQVTLSCSPISGHRSVSWYQQTPGQGLQFLFEYFSETQRNKGNFPGRFSGRQFSNSRSEMNVSTLELGDSALYLCASSLGGTDYSNQPQHFGDGTRLSIL.

This clonotype came up a few times. The rearrangement links TRBV12-3 or TRBV12-4 to TRBJ2-4; possibly TRBD2 for D (6 bases). The CDR3 extends over 15 amino acids. V lost 4 bases and J 0 bases, leaving 10 bases between the germline ends. The CDR3 here is CASSWTGGAKNIQYF. CDR3 DNA sequence: TGTGCCAGCAGTTGGACCGGGGGAGCCAAAAACATTCAGTACTTC.

Remarks on this clonotype: Germline is not matched at one junction end, which may reflect a read error. The chain employs TRBV6-1 and TRBJ2-7; 9 bases map to TRBD2. The CDR3 contains 13 residues. The germline gives CDR1 MNHNS, CDR2 SASEGT. In nucleotides, the CDR3 is TGTGCCACCAGTAGCGGGAGAGGATACGAGCAGTACTTC. This codes for CATSSGRGYEQYF.

This clonotype was detected a few times. The CDR3 DNA follows: TGTGCCAGCAGCGGGACAGGTTCCAACGGGGAGCTGTTTTTT. As protein: CASSGTGSNGELFF. J is TRBJ2-2 and V is TRBV9; TRBD1 matches at 7 bases. The CDR3 covers 14 residues. Germline V gene sequence: CDR1 SGDLS, CDR2 YYNGEE. V gave up 3 bases and J gave up 7 bases; unmatched junction bases: 6. Combining the CDR3 with reference TRBV9 and TRBJ2-2 gives the whole variable domain DSGVTQTPKHLITATGQRVTLRCSPRSGDLSVYWYQQSLDQGLQFLIQYYNGEERAKGNILERFSAQQFPDLHSELNLSSLELGDSALYFCASSGTGSNGELFFGEGSRLTVL.

The chain couples TRBV20-1 to TRBJ2-1; D gene ambiguous. V shed 6 bases and J shed 6 bases, with 21 bases lying between them. The CDR3 covers 15 residues. The germline gives CDR1 DFQATT, CDR2 SNEGSKA (reference sequence). CDR3 DNA sequence: TGCAGTGCCCCTCGACCAGGCGGCGTGTCCAATGAGCAGTTCTTC. It is translated as CSAPRPGGVSNEQFF.

The V gene is TRBV20-1, the J gene TRBJ2-1, with D unresolved. The CDR3 runs to 14 residues. Per the germline V gene, CDR1 is DFQATT and CDR2 is SNEGSKA (reference sequence). V was clipped by 3 bases and J by 6 bases, with 15 bases between them. For the CDR3, the DNA is TGCAGTGCTAGTACCCTTCTTGTGTCCAATGAGCAGTTCTTC. Translating gives CSASTLLVSNEQFF.

The chain employs TRBV7-2 and TRBJ2-7; no clear D gene. V gave up 0 bases and J gave up 0 bases, with 9 bases separating them. The CDR3 totals 15 residues. CDR1 and CDR2 from the germline V gene are SGHTA and FQGNSA. The CDR3 nucleotides read TGTGCCAGCAGCTTAGCCAGGCGAGGCTCCTACGAGCAGTACTTC. It codes for CASSLARRGSYEQYF.

The sample holds a few counts of this clonotype. The V and J genes are TRBV18 and TRBJ2-3; TRBD2 is a possible D gene (6 bases). Trimming pared 4 bases from V and 1 base from J, leaving 18 bases between. CDR3 length equals 17 residues. Germline V gene data show CDR1 as KGHSH and CDR2 as LQKENI. The CDR3 region is CASSLTLIGRGTDTQYF. As DNA, the CDR3 is TGTGCCAGCTCACTTACCCTTATCGGGAGAGGCACAGATACGCAGTATTTT.

J is TRBJ2-2 and V is TRBV12-3 or TRBV12-4, with a tentative D call TRBD2 (6 bases). V gave up 7 bases and J gave up 4 bases, with 19 bases separating them. The CDR3 contains 16 residues. The CDR3 region is CASIPISGARTGELFF. CDR3 DNA: TGTGCCAGCATCCCTATCTCGGGAGCGCGCACCGGGGAGCTGTTTTTT.

There are a few counts of this clonotype. This rearrangement joins TRBV11-1 to TRBJ2-5; 7 nucleotides line up with TRBD2. Trimming removed 4 bases from V and 4 bases from J; junction bases left unmatched: 21. Germline V lookup: CDR1 SGHAT, CDR2 FQDESV (reference sequence). This CDR3 has 19 residues. Here the CDR3 DNA reads TGTGCCAGCAGCTCCACCCCTTTGAGCGGGATAACACTCGTAGAGACCCAGTACTTC. It codes for CASSSTPLSGITLVETQYF.

This rearrangement joins TRBV5-1 to TRBJ2-7, with 7 bases identical to TRBD2. The germline gives CDR1 SGHRS, CDR2 YFSETQ. The CDR3 covers 14 residues. The V gene end was trimmed by 7 bases and the J gene end by 4 bases; junction bases not matched to a gene: 11. CDR3 sequence reads: CASAPGLQPYEQYF. The CDR3 region has the DNA TGCGCCAGCGCGCCGGGACTACAACCTTACGAGCAGTACTTC.

This clonotype was picked up a small number of times. V gene TRBV30 combines with J gene TRBJ2-7; D possibly corresponds to TRBD1 (6 bases). V lost 2 bases and J 3 bases, leaving 8 bases between the germline ends. CDR3 length: 12 amino acids. The V gene's germline CDR1 is GTSNPN and CDR2 SVGIG (reference sequence). CDR3 sequence (DNA): TGTGCCTGGAGTAGGGGGAACTACGAGCAGTACTTC. Amino acid sequence: CAWSRGNYEQYF. The variable domain in full, completed from reference TRBV30 and TRBJ2-7, reads SQTIHQWPATLVQPVGSPLSLECTVEGTSNPNLYWYRQAAGRGLQLLFYSVGIGQISSEVPQNLSASRPQDRQFILSSKKLLLSDSGFYLCAWSRGNYEQYFGPGTRLTVT.

This clonotype has a count of ten or more. V is TRBV5-6 and J is TRBJ2-2; 10 bases are shared with TRBD2. The J segment lost 7 bases and the V segment lost 0 bases, leaving 3 bases of the junction unmatched. CDR3 length: 15 residues. Germline CDR1 and CDR2: SGHDT and YYEEEE. The CDR3, as DNA: TGTGCCAGCAGCTTGGGGCTAGCGGGAGACGGGGAGCTGTTTTTT. Amino acid sequence: CASSLGLAGDGELFF.

About this clonotype itself: A read error may produce the germline difference seen at one junction end. The gene calls are TRBV6-1 and TRBJ2-7; 8 nucleotides line up with TRBD2. Germline CDR1 MNHNS, CDR2 SASEGT. This CDR3 is built from 14 residues. This CDR3 is CASSRVAGTYEPYF. CDR3 in DNA: TGTGCCAGCAGCCGGGTAGCGGGAACCTACGAGCCGTACTTC.

This clonotype was seen only a few times. The chain uses TRBV29-1 and TRBJ1-1, with D hard to call. Germline CDR1 reads SQVTM; CDR2 reads ANQGSEA. CDR3 length: 13 amino acids. The V gene lost 5 bases and the J gene lost 2 bases, with 12 bases spanning the gap. CDR3 loop: CSVRFPGNTEAFF. In DNA, the CDR3 is TGCAGCGTTCGGTTTCCGGGAAACACTGAAGCTTTCTTT.

The chain links TRBV5-1 to TRBJ1-1; D remains unclear. Germline CDR1 is SGHRS and CDR2 is YFSETQ. The V gene lost 1 base and the J gene lost 1 base, with 11 bases spanning the gap. The CDR3 is 15 residues long. The CDR3 is CASSLFLGGNTEAFF. The CDR3 coding sequence is TGCGCCAGCAGCTTGTTCTTAGGTGGGAACACTGAAGCTTTCTTT.

This clonotype was observed many times. The rearrangement uses TRBV5-5 and TRBJ1-1; D ambiguous. The V gene lost 0 bases and the J gene lost 1 base, with 7 bases spanning the gap. The CDR3 consists of 14 residues. Germline V CDR1 and CDR2: SGHKS, YYEKEE (reference sequence). CDR3 sequence (DNA): TGTGCCAGCAGCTTGGATTTGGGGAACACTGAAGCTTTCTTT. It yields the protein CASSLDLGNTEAFF.

This clonotype was seen only a few times. The chain has TRBV27 and TRBJ2-2; tentative D call: TRBD2 (6 bases). This CDR3 comprises 15 residues. The germline V gene encodes CDR1 MNHEY and CDR2 SMNVEV (reference sequence). V lost 5 bases and J 6 bases, leaving 16 bases between the germline ends. DNA of the CDR3: TGTGCCAGCAGTAGCGGATTAGGGACTTCCGGGGAGCTGTTTTTT. Its translation: CASSSGLGTSGELFF.

This clonotype has a handful of counts. The CDR3 is CASTGGDNEQFF. DNA for the CDR3: TGTGCCTCGACGGGCGGGGACAATGAGCAGTTCTTC. V gene TRBV10-3 combines with J gene TRBJ2-1; TRBD2 might be the D (6 bases). From germline, CDR1 is ENHRY and CDR2 SYGVKD. V was trimmed by 11 bases and J by 5 bases, leaving 13 bases between them. The CDR3 totals 12 residues.

This clonotype was recorded a few times. The chain is built from TRBV20-1 and TRBJ1-6; TRBD1 is a possible D gene (5 bases). The CDR3 consists of 16 residues. Trimming removed 1 base from V and 7 bases from J, with 17 bases in between. Germline V gene lookup returns CDR1 DFQATT and CDR2 SNEGSKA (reference sequence). The CDR3 sequence is CSARGESGGTNSPLHF. CDR3 sequence (DNA): TGCAGTGCTAGAGGGGAATCCGGTGGGACCAATTCACCCCTCCACTTT.

This clonotype has more than one count but fewer than ten. V gene TRBV10-2 combines with J gene TRBJ2-2; D call uncertain. Germline V gene lookup returns CDR1 WSHSY and CDR2 SAAADI. V lost 4 bases to trimming and J lost 7 bases, with 10 bases between them. The CDR3 is made up of 13 amino acids. The CDR3 bases are TGCGCCAGCAGTGGGCAGTACATCGGGGAGCTGTTTTTT. Its protein is CASSGQYIGELFF.